This T cell receptor beta chain emerged from a study of cytomegalovirus exposure and HLA in healthy donors listed by TCRdb under 2017. Describing the broader study: According to an earlier analysis of 587 of the donors, some 170 million T cells yielded roughly 100 million unique TCR beta sequences and around 280 Gb of sequence data. The number of donors typed differed by locus, with roughly 629-640 for A, B, C, DRB1 and DQB1, roughly 520 for DQA1, some 570 for DPA1, and around 450 for DPB1. Besides the first cohort of some 670 subjects, a separate validation cohort made up of roughly 130 different subjects was used. The later analysis used no new phenotypic data to find candidate immune exposures, relying instead on TCR beta sequences and their occurrence across donors. All discovery cohort repertoires had been generated using a single sequencing platform. Among some 400 genotyped donors of the cohort, an average of around 250,000 unique TCR beta nucleotide sequences was sequenced per donor, of which roughly 18% were non-productive. Both class I and class II loci were covered by HLA typing, at four-digit resolution. Donor age, sex, ethnicity and CMV serostatus were compiled together with the repertoire data. An earlier analysis of 587 of the donors used high-throughput TCR beta sequencing to judge whether each TCR beta V gene segment behaved as functional or pseudogenic. A later genetic analysis used genome-wide SNP genotypes for about three fifths of the roughly 700 donors, treating that subset as a discovery cohort. The study aimed to test whether cataloging public T cell receptors could reveal signatures of past pathogen exposure. Five DR-DQ haplotypes were handled as single units for association and clustering, since linkage in the cohort was strong. The study profiled the T cell repertoires of under 700 subjects by immunosequencing and related them to cytomegalovirus serostatus. To study patterns of TCR occurrence, a later analysis re-analyzed previously published TCR beta repertoires from several hundred donors and added high-resolution HLA genotyping. An early release covering approximately 600 HLA-typed donors comprised roughly 300 gigabases of sequencing data and roughly 85 million unique TCR sequences. Of the roughly 400 genotyped donors, roughly 85% fell in the genetic ancestry cluster associated with self-reported Caucasian donors. The study combined high-throughput TCR immunosequencing, statistical association of individual TCRs with disease status, and machine learning to predict cytomegalovirus infection status.

V is pruned by 4 bases and J by 6 bases, leaving 10 bases of the junction without a gene match. The CDR3 sequence holds 15 residues, the cysteine and phenylalanine included. Only the CDR3 DNA stays, 45 bases, in frame from base 1. Reading the germline V gene (reference sequence) gives CDR1 SGHNT and CDR2 YYREEE. Turning to this clone: What this receptor recognizes is not known. It has no much larger one-base neighbor in the sample; base qualities were not kept.

Library prep was done by the immunoSEQ multiplex PCR assay. The multiplex PCR relied on a mix of 60 forward primers for TCR Vbeta segments and 13 reverse primers for TCR Jbeta segments. A multiplex PCR assay on genomic DNA amplified the CDR3 region of rearranged TCR beta genes. Amplified TCR beta libraries were sequenced as 87-base-pair reads on the Illumina HiSeq System. The published analysis was carried out like this. Across the 640 or so repertoires, a later analysis counted 75 million to 90 million unique TCR beta chains, approximately 10 million of which were shared by at least two donors. Raw reads were error-corrected and collapsed into unique sequences by a nearest-neighbor algorithm in which closely related sequences were merged to remove PCR and sequencing errors. CDR3 sequences were aligned to IMGT reference sequences to assign V, D and J gene segments. For a sequence to be retained, at least a six-nucleotide match to both a V gene segment and a J gene segment was required. A rearrangement was called productive if the CDR3 had no stop codons and remained in frame with V and J, and every other rearrangement was called non-productive. Following IMGT convention, CDR3 was defined as the stretch from the second conserved V-encoded cysteine to the conserved J-encoded phenylalanine. Sequences without an unambiguous match to a single V gene segment were excluded from the earlier analysis of about 600 of the donors. An earlier analysis of a few hundred of the donors called V segments functional above 56.7% productive rearrangements and segregating when the between-donor standard deviation exceeded 5%. A statistical classification framework was built for diagnosing cytomegalovirus status from the catalog of TCR beta chain sequences. A later analysis assigned V and J genes by comparing TCR nucleotide sequences with IMGT/GENE-DB human TR gene sequences. In a later analysis, CDR3 sequences and most-parsimonious VDJ recombination scenarios were assigned using the TCRdist pipeline. In a later analysis, every TCR beta chain was defined by the combination of its CDR3 amino acid sequence and its V-gene family, and reads without a unique V-gene family were dropped. As a way to deal with suspected cross-contamination and a sequencing artifact, a later analysis dropped hundreds of nucleotide sequences that were highly shared and had low generation probability. A later analysis calculated a clonal expansion index for each public chain from normalized within-repertoire ranks of inferred template counts. Generation probabilities in a later analysis came from a VDJ recombination model fitted to out-of-frame rearrangements, and those results were checked against IGoR. In a later analysis, hypergeometric tests were used to score TCR-TCR, TCR-HLA and TCR-CMV co-occurrence, with a repertoire-size bias correction applied to TCR pairs. In a later analysis, false discovery rates were estimated by permuting HLA or CMV assignments 20 times. In a later analysis, co-occurring TCRs were grouped using DBSCAN, with TCRdist sequence similarity added in when clustering inside HLA-allele-positive subsets. For co-occurrence clustering, repertoires with fewer than 30,000 or more than 120,000 public chains were excluded, along with five repertoires with anomalous nucleotide sharing. TCRdb holds this immuneACCESS table with in-frame rearrangements only. Some clones are missing; in checked studies, unresolved V genes explain under half, and the rest has no known cause. V, J and clone size are taken as reported in that table, and D and trimming were inferred from the DNA itself. A total of some 98,000 clones appear in this sample, about 81% of them only once. In total, the top ten clones hold about 1.5% of the sample.

The cohort was made up of several hundred healthy bone marrow donors. At the time of sampling, all cohort members were nominally healthy, though unrecorded immune exposures were likely present. The donor was CMV seronegative and belonged to the group of over 350 seronegative cohort members. A peripheral blood sample was collected from each donor, and TCR beta sequencing was performed on peripheral blood mononuclear cells. Genomic DNA extraction from the blood cell samples was performed with the Qiagen DNeasy Blood Extraction Kit. Broader findings and caveats from the paper: When HLA alleles, especially DR and DQ, strongly co-occurred, TCR associations were difficult to assign to individual alleles. Because counts were too low, roughly 17 rarely observed V segments, including chromosome 9 orphons, were left out of the earlier analysis of 587 of the donors. A later analysis found that most CMV-associated TCR beta chains appeared HLA-restricted, with HLA associations seemingly driven largely by CMV exposure. A later genetic analysis associated a missense DCLRE1C variant with V-gene and J-gene trimming of TCR beta chains, and an independent cohort replicated the association. A later genetic analysis reported fewer N-insertions in productive TCRs among donors in an Asian-associated ancestry cluster than the roughly 700-donor mean. In a later analysis, HLA-associated TCR beta chains showed more clonal expansion and lower generation probabilities than non-associated chains that were equally common. A few of the identified cytomegalovirus-associated TCR beta chains were confirmed in vitro to be specific for cytomegalovirus antigens. The classifier was reported to diagnose cytomegalovirus status with high specificity and sensitivity in both the original cohort and the validation cohort. Because HLA typing was unavailable for some donors at each locus, only the typed subset was used in association tests. The authors suggested that the approach could potentially be generalized to other disease states and immunological phenotypes. Linkage disequilibrium might explain the correlated functional status among segregating V segments, but an unknown experimental factor could not be ruled out. A further reported finding was that TCR beta sequences accurately predicted the HLA-A and HLA-B alleles for most subjects in the first cohort. A total of fewer than 200 TCR beta chains were listed by the study as associated with cytomegalovirus. Because the 87-base-pair reads could not distinguish some IMGT-functional V segments, including TRBV6-2 and TRBV6-3, those segments were excluded. Several of the top co-occurrence clusters appeared to be linked to parvovirus B19, influenza, CMV and Epstein-Barr virus, according to a later analysis. Presence/absence analyses assumed roughly uniform sequencing depth across donors, an assumption that may not hold. In a later analysis, TCR association rates were found to vary across HLA loci, with the most associated TCRs seen for DRB1 alleles and the fewest for HLA-C alleles. Most TCR sequences were observed very rarely across donors, whereas some public TCRs were present in many individuals. Immune exposure information for the cohort was limited to CMV serostatus. This cohort had only TCR beta chains sequenced, and the lack of alpha or paired-chain data limited which features could be detected. In an earlier analysis of 587 of the donors, most TCR beta V segments appeared in productive rearrangements about 87% or about 30% of the time, broadly matching IMGT annotations. In a later analysis, 16,951 TCR beta sequences were associated with specific HLA alleles at a false discovery rate of 0.05. A cluster of highly shared sequence variants was judged likely to represent a technical artifact of the sequencing pipeline.

Sequenced: PBMCs. The rearrangement joined TRBV5-4 to TRBJ2-4; 7 of the junction bases match TRBD1. This TCR derives from a man in his forties in good health and CMV-seronegative. The CDR3 protein sequence reads: CASSKAGTEGNIQYF. The base sequence is TGTGCCAGCAGCAAGGCCGGGACAGAGGGAAACATTCAGTACTTC. When the CDR3 is completed using the reference TRBV5-4 and TRBJ2-4 genes on either side, the full variable domain is ETGVTQSPTHLIKTRGQQVTLRCSSQSGHNTVSWYQQALGQGPQFIFQYYREEENGRGNFPPRFSGLQFPNYSSELNVNALELDDSALYLCASSKAGTEGNIQYFGAGTRLSVL.